Shown below are 26 T cell receptor beta chains from a single sample sequenced in a study of shared clonotypes between healthy human individuals. This table comes from immunoSEQ multiplex PCR, and its TCRdb copy is limited to in-frame clones, with some not included. The table includes a few million clones, about 92% detected once. Sequenced sample: naive CD4+ T cells sorted from blood. The subset denotes: CD45RA+ positively selected. Receptors originate from a man between 18 and 35 years old in good health.

This chain joins TRBV30 and TRBJ1-5; weak D call: TRBD1 (6 bases). Germline lookup yields CDR1 GTSNPN and CDR2 SVGIG (reference sequence). The CDR3 sequence is 13 residues long. The ends were cut back, 2 bases at V and 3 bases at J, with 8 bases in the middle. The CDR3 loop is CAWSSGHNQPQHF. As DNA, the CDR3 is TGTGCCTGGAGTTCGGGACACAATCAGCCCCAGCATTTT.

J is TRBJ1-2 and V is TRBV29-1; a possible D gene is TRBD1 (5 bases). This CDR3 has 13 residues. Between the trimmed V and J ends, which lost 3 bases and 5 bases, there was a span of 13 bases. Per the germline V gene, CDR1 is SQVTM and CDR2 is ANQGSEA. CDR3 sequence: CSVDSMGGYGYTF. Here the CDR3 DNA reads TGCAGCGTTGACTCAATGGGGGGATATGGCTACACCTTC.

In DNA form, the CDR3 reads TGTGCCAGCAGTGAACTTGGGAGGCCGAGCAATCAGCCCCAGCATTTT. Amino acid sequence: CASSELGRPSNQPQHF. V is TRBV6-1 and J is TRBJ1-5; D uncertain. The CDR3 contains 16 residues. Between the trimmed V and J ends, which lost 2 bases and 1 base, there was a span of 12 bases. Germline lookup yields CDR1 MNHNS and CDR2 SASEGT.

The rearrangement links TRBV7-9 to TRBJ2-3; the D gene is possibly TRBD1 (5 bases). V was clipped by 5 bases and J by 0 bases, with 9 bases between them. The CDR3 spans 14 residues. The germline gives CDR1 SEHNR, CDR2 FQNEAQ (reference sequence). The CDR3 DNA is TGTGCCAGCAGCGCCCGACAGAGCACAGATACGCAGTATTTT. Translating it yields CASSARQSTDTQYF.

The chain joins TRBV11-2 to TRBJ2-5; weak D call: TRBD1 (6 bases). The CDR3 is 14 residues long. Germline V gives CDR1 SGHAT, CDR2 FQNNGV. Trimming shortened V by 1 base and J by 9 bases, and 15 bases separated the two germline ends. The CDR3 nucleotides are TGTGCCAGCAGCTTAGCCCCAAGCCCAGGGGCCCAGTACTTC. This encodes CASSLAPSPGAQYF.

V is TRBV5-1 and J is TRBJ2-1; D ambiguous. This CDR3 has 15 amino acids. Germline CDR1 and CDR2: SGHRS and YFSETQ. V lost 2 bases and J lost 5, with 14 bases in between. The CDR3 nucleotides read TGCGCCAGCAGCTTTAGGCAGAAGGAAAACAATGAGCAGTTCTTC. It translates to CASSFRQKENNEQFF.

This clone was counted a single time. The chain couples TRBV4-1 to TRBJ2-7; D is unresolved. The V and J ends lost 0 bases and 1 base respectively, with 13 bases between them. Germline loops: CDR1 MGHRA, CDR2 YSYEKL. The CDR3 consists of 16 residues. The CDR3 nucleotides read TGCGCCAGCAGCCAAGAATATTTAGCTGCTTCCTACGAGCAGTACTTC. Its protein product is CASSQEYLAASYEQYF.

The chain employs TRBV21-1 and TRBJ2-6; the DNA was not used to check the table's D call, TRBD1. TRBV21-1 is designated a pseudogene. This CDR3 has 18 residues. This CDR3 reads CASSKDRTGCSGANVLTF. CDR3 sequence (DNA): TGTGCCAGCAGCAAAGACCGGACAGGATGCTCTGGGGCCAACGTCCTGACTTTC.

The rearrangement joins TRBV25-1 to TRBJ1-1; no clear D. The germline gives CDR1 MGHDK, CDR2 SYGVNS. Trimming stripped 1 base from V and 1 base from J, with 4 bases between. The CDR3 has 13 amino acids. The CDR3 sequence: CASSESRNTEAFF. CDR3 bases: TGTGCCAGCAGTGAATCCCGGAACACTGAAGCTTTCTTT.

With respect to this clone: This CDR3 is also generated by other DNA sequences in the sample. The gene calls are TRBV5-4 and TRBJ1-1, with 7 nucleotides matching TRBD1. V lost 3 bases to trimming and J lost 0 bases; unmatched junction nucleotides: 2. The CDR3 covers 14 residues. The germline CDR1 and CDR2 sequences are SGHNT and YYREEE (reference sequence). CDR3 nucleotides: TGTGCCAGCAGCTCGGGACAGATGAACACTGAAGCTTTCTTT. Translated: CASSSGQMNTEAFF.

This rearrangement joins TRBV6-6 to TRBJ2-7, with TRBD2 matching over 8 bases. CDR1 and CDR2 (germline): MNHNY, SVGAGI (reference sequence). The CDR3 is 16 residues long. The V gene end was trimmed by 4 bases and the J gene end by 3 bases; junction bases not matched to a gene: 11. The CDR3: CASSSIRGGSFYEQYF. The CDR3 nucleotides are TGTGCCAGCAGTTCCATCCGGGGGGGATCTTTCTACGAGCAGTACTTC.

The genes are TRBV29-1 and TRBJ2-3; 7 bases match TRBD1. CDR1 is SQVTM, CDR2 ANQGSEA, per germline. With 6 bases clipped from V and 0 bases from J, the junction kept 6 bases outside the gene matches. The length of the CDR3 is 14 residues. The CDR3 coding sequence is TGCAGCGTGCAACAGGGGCCAAGCACAGATACGCAGTATTTT. Translating gives CSVQQGPSTDTQYF.

The gene calls are TRBV19 and TRBJ2-3; D not certain. Germline CDR1 LNHDA, CDR2 SQIVND (reference sequence). Trimming removed 1 base from V and 0 bases from J, with 14 bases in between. The CDR3 has 17 amino acids. CDR3 sequence: CASSIGRLDGSTDTQYF. In nucleotides, the CDR3 is TGTGCCAGTAGTATAGGGCGACTGGATGGGAGCACAGATACGCAGTATTTT.

The chain recombines TRBV2 with TRBJ2-7, with D unresolved. This CDR3 contains 15 residues. Trimming pared 8 bases from V and 2 bases from J, leaving 19 bases between. Germline CDR1 is SNHLY and CDR2 is FYNNEI. The CDR3 protein is CASCRQERTTYEQYF. CDR3 nucleotide sequence: TGTGCCAGCTGCCGGCAGGAACGAACTACCTACGAGCAGTACTTC.

J is TRBJ2-1 and V is TRBV10-1, with D possibly called TRBD1 or TRBD2 (5 bases each). V shed 0 bases and J shed 6 bases, with 12 bases lying between them. Germline assignment: CDR1 WNHNN and CDR2 SYGVQD (reference sequence). This CDR3 has 15 residues. CDR3 bases: TGCGCCAGCAGTGAGTCGTTGGGGGATATCAATGAGCAGTTCTTC. Protein product: CASSESLGDINEQFF.

The gene calls are TRBV2 and TRBJ2-5; 7 nucleotides align to TRBD2. Unmatched junction bases numbered 9, after V lost 3 bases and J lost 5 bases. Germline CDR1 and CDR2: SNHLY and FYNNEI. The CDR3 spans 15 residues. CDR3 loop: CASSEGGKIGETQYF. The CDR3 DNA reads TGTGCCAGCAGTGAGGGGGGGAAGATTGGGGAGACCCAGTACTTC.

The rearrangement links TRBV29-1 to TRBJ1-2; TRBD1 matches 8 bases. V shed 4 bases, J shed 0 bases, and the junction held 7 bases outside the gene matches. This CDR3 is 15 amino acids long. Germline assignment: CDR1 SQVTM and CDR2 ANQGSEA. As DNA, the CDR3 is TGCAGCGTTGGACCACAGGGGGACGCTAACTATGGCTACACCTTC. It encodes CSVGPQGDANYGYTF.

J is TRBJ2-1 and V is TRBV7-2; D might be TRBD1 (7 bases). This CDR3 region has 15 residues. From germline, CDR1 is SGHTA and CDR2 FQGNSA. V lost 5 bases, J lost 0 bases, and 11 bases lay in between. The CDR3 sequence: CASSGQEGSYNEQFF. The CDR3 DNA reads as TGTGCCAGCAGCGGACAGGAGGGCTCCTACAATGAGCAGTTCTTC.

The chain couples TRBV19 to TRBJ2-1; 8 bases map to TRBD2. V shed 5 bases, J shed 3 bases, and the junction held 6 bases outside the gene matches. The germline V gene encodes CDR1 LNHDA and CDR2 SQIVND (reference sequence). The CDR3 is 15 residues long. The CDR3 reads CASSLGGVGYNEQFF. CDR3 nucleotides: TGTGCCAGTAGTCTCGGGGGGGTTGGCTACAATGAGCAGTTCTTC.

V is TRBV18 and J is TRBJ2-7, with 12 nucleotides matching TRBD2. J was trimmed by 3 bases and V by 6 bases; bases with no gene match: 0. CDR1 is KGHSH and CDR2 is LQKENI in the germline V gene. CDR3 length equals 13 residues. The CDR3 is CASSTSGGYEQYF. CDR3 sequence (DNA): TGTGCCAGCTCGACTAGCGGGGGCTACGAGCAGTACTTC.

V gene TRBV30 combines with J gene TRBJ2-3, with 7 nucleotides matching TRBD1. The CDR3 is 11 amino acids. Germline lookup yields CDR1 GTSNPN and CDR2 SVGIG (reference sequence). The junction had 2 bases not matched to a gene; V was cut back by 5 bases and J by 6 bases. The CDR3 sequence: CAWDRVDTQYF. In DNA form, the CDR3 reads TGTGCCTGGGACAGGGTGGATACGCAGTATTTT.

The chain recombines TRBV19 with TRBJ2-1, with TRBD2 as a possible D gene (6 bases). The germline V and J ends were trimmed by 5 bases and 3 bases, with 14 bases remaining between them. CDR1 is LNHDA and CDR2 is SQIVND in the germline V gene (reference sequence). The CDR3 runs to 15 residues. The CDR3 DNA reads as TGTGCCAGTAGTGGGGGGTACCTAGGCTACAATGAGCAGTTCTTC. Protein sequence: CASSGGYLGYNEQFF. The complete variable domain, with remaining parts taken from reference TRBV19 and TRBJ2-1, reads DGGITQSPKYLFRKEGQNVTLSCEQNLNHDAMYWYRQDPGQGLRLIYYSQIVNDFQKGDIAEGYSVSREKKESFPLTVTSAQKNPTAFYLCASSGGYLGYNEQFFGPGTRLTVL.

The V and J genes are TRBV14 and TRBJ2-3; D may be TRBD1 (7 bases). CDR3 length: 12 residues. The V gene lost 6 bases and the J gene lost 8 bases, with 12 bases spanning the gap. The germline V gene encodes CDR1 SGHDN and CDR2 FVKESK. CDR3 DNA: TGTGCCAGCAGGTCTCAGGGGGGTACGCAGTATTTT. Translation: CASRSQGGTQYF. The full variable domain, its missing parts supplied by reference TRBV14 and TRBJ2-3, is EAGVTQFPSHSVIEKGQTVTLRCDPISGHDNLYWYRRVMGKEIKFLLHFVKESKQDESGMPNNRFLAERTGGTYSTLKVQPAELEDSGVYFCASRSQGGTQYFGPGTRLTVL.

The chain has TRBV7-2 and TRBJ2-2, with 8 positions matching TRBD2. V dropped 2 bases and J dropped 4; count of bases not matched to a gene: 6. CDR1 and CDR2 from the germline V gene are SGHTA and FQGNSA. This CDR3 has 16 amino acids. The DNA for the CDR3 is TGTGCCAGCAGCTTACTGTCGGGAGGGCCCACCGGGGAGCTGTTTTTT. This encodes CASSLLSGGPTGELFF.

The chain recombines TRBV5-1 with TRBJ1-2, with D perhaps TRBD1 (5 bases). From germline, CDR1 is SGHRS and CDR2 YFSETQ. The CDR3 length is 15 residues. With 4 bases removed from V and 5 bases from J, the gap between germline ends came to 18 bases. This CDR3 is CASSPLGASPYGYTF. CDR3 DNA: TGCGCCAGCAGCCCCTTAGGGGCCTCCCCTTATGGCTACACCTTC.

The V and J genes are TRBV28 and TRBJ2-1, with TRBD1 as a possible D gene (6 bases). Germline CDR1 is MDHEN and CDR2 is SYDVKM. CDR3 size: 13 residues. Trimming removed 3 bases at V and 7 bases at J, with 10 bases between. For the CDR3, the DNA is TGTGCCAGCAGTTTCGGGACACCTAATGAGCAGTTCTTC. It encodes CASSFGTPNEQFF.